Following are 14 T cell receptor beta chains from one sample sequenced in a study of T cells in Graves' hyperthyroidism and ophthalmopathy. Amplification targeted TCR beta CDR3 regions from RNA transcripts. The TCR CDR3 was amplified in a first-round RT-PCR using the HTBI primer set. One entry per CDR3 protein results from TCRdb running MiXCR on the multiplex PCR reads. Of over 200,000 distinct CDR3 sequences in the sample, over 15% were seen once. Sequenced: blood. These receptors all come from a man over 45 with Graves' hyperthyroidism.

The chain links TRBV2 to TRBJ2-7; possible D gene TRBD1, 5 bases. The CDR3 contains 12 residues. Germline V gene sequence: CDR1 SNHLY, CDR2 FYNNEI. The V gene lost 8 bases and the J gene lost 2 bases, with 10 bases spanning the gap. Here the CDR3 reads CASRGQPYEQYF. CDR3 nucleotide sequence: TGTGCCAGCCGCGGACAACCCTACGAGCAGTACTTC.

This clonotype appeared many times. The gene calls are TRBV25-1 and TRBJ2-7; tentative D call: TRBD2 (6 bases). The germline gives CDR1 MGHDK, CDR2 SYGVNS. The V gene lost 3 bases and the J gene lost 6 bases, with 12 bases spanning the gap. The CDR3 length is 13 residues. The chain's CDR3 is CASSERRGGEQYF. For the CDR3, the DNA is TGTGCCAGCAGTGAGAGGAGGGGCGGCGAGCAGTACTTC.

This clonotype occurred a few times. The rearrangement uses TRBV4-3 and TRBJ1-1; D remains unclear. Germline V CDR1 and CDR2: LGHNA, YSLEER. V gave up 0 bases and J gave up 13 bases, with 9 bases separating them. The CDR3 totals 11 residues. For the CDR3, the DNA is TGCGCCAGCAGCCAAGACCCGATTGATTTCTTT. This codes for CASSQDPIDFF.

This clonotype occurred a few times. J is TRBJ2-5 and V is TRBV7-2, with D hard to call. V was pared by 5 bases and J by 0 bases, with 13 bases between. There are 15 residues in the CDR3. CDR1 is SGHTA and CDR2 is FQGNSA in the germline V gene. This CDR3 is CASSPRRGHQETQYF. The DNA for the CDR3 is TGTGCCAGCAGCCCCCGACGCGGACACCAAGAGACCCAGTACTTC.

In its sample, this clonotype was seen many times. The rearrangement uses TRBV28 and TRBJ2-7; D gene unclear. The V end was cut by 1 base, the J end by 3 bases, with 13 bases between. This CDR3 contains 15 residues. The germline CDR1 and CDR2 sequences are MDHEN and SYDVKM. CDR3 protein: CASSLSGSQGYEQYF. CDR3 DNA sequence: TGTGCCAGCAGTTTATCTGGCAGCCAAGGCTACGAGCAGTACTTC.

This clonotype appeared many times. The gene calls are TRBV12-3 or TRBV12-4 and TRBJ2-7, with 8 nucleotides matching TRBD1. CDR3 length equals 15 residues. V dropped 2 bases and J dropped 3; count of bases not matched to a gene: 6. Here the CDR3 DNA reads TGTGCCAGCAGTTTAAACAGGGGGATCGGCTACGAGCAGTACTTC. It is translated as CASSLNRGIGYEQYF.

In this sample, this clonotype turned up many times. CDR3 in DNA: TGTGCCAGCAGCCAAACCGGGACTAGCTTCACAGATACGCAGTATTTT. Its translation is CASSQTGTSFTDTQYF. V is TRBV3-1 and J is TRBJ2-3, with TRBD2 matching 9 bases. V shed 2 bases and J 2 bases; nucleotides not matched to a gene: 5. The CDR3 sequence is 16 residues long. Germline loops: CDR1 LGHDT, CDR2 YNNKEL (reference sequence).

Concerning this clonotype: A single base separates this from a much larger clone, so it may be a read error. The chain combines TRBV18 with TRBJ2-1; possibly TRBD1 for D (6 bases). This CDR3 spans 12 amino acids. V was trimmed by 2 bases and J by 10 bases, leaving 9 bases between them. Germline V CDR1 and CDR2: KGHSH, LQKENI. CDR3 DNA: TGTGCCAGCTCACCAAGGGACACCGAGCAGTTCTTC. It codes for CASSPRDTEQFF.

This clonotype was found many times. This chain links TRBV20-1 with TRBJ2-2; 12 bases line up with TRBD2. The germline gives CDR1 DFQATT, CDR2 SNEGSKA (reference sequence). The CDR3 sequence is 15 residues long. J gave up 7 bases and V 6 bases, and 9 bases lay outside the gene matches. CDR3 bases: TGCAGTGCCGCCGGACTAGCGGGAAGAGACGGGGAGCTGTTTTTT. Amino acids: CSAAGLAGRDGELFF.

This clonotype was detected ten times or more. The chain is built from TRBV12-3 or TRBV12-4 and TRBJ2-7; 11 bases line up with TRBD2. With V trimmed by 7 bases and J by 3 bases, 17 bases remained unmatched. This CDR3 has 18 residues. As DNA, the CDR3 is TGTGCCAGCAATACCGGGACCCTAGGACTAGCGGGCCACTACGAGCAGTACTTC. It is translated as CASNTGTLGLAGHYEQYF.

The CDR3 region has the DNA TGTGCCACCAGCAGAGATTTGGGGACAGGGAACACCGGGGAGCTGTTTTTT. Translating gives CATSRDLGTGNTGELFF. The rearrangement joins TRBV15 to TRBJ2-2, with 8 bases fitting TRBD1. Germline values: CDR1 LNHNV, CDR2 YYDKDF (reference sequence). This CDR3 comprises 17 residues. V lost 0 bases, J lost 1 base, and 4 bases stayed unmatched.

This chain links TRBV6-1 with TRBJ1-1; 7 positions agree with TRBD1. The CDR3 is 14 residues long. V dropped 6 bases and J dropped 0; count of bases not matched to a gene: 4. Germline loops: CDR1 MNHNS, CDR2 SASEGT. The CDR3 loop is CASRTGQMNTEAFF. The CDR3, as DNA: TGTGCCAGCAGGACGGGACAGATGAACACTGAAGCTTTCTTT.

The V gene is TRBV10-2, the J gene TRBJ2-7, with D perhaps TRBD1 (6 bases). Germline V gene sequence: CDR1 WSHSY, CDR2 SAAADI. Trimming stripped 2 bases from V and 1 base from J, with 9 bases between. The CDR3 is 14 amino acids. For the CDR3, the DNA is TGCGCCAGCAGTGAGAGGACAGCTTCCTACGAGCAGTACTTC. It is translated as CASSERTASYEQYF.

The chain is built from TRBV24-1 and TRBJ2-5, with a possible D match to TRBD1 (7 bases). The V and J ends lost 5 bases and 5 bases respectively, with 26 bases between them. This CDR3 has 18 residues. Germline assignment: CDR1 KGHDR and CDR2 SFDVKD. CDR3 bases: TGTGCCACCAGTGCTGTCCCCGGGGTAACAGGGGCGGGGGAGACCCAGTACTTC. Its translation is CATSAVPGVTGAGETQYF.